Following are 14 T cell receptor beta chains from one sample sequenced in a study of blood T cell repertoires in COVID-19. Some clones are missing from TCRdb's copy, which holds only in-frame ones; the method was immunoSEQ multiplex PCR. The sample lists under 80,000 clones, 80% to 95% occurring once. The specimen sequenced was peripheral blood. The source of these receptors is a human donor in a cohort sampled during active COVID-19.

The CDR3 region has the DNA TGTGCCAGCAGGCCCCAGGGGTATGTGAACACTGAAGCTTTCTTT. As protein: CASRPQGYVNTEAFF. This chain uses TRBV27 with TRBJ1-1; D possibly corresponds to TRBD1 (6 bases). The germline V gene has CDR1 MNHEY and CDR2 SMNVEV (reference sequence). The V end lost 6 bases, the J end lost 0 bases, and 14 bases lay between the germline ends. This CDR3 comprises 15 residues.

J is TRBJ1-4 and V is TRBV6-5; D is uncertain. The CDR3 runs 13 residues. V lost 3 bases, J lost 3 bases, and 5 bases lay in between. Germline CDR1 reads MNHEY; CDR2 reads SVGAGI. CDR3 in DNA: TGTGCCAGCAGTTATTTCGCTAATGAAAAACTGTTTTTT. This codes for CASSYFANEKLFF.

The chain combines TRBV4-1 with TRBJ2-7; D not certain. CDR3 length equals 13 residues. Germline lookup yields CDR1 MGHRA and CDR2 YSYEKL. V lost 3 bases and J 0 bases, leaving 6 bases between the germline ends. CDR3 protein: CASSQGTSYEQYF. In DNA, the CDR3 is TGCGCCAGCAGCCAGGGCACCTCCTACGAGCAGTACTTC.

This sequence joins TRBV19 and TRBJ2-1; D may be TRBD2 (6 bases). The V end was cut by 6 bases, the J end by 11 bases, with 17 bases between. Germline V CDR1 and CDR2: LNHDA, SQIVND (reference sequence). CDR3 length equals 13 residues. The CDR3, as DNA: TGTGCCAGTAGCGACACCCCGGGGGTCCAGCAGTTCTTC. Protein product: CASSDTPGVQQFF.

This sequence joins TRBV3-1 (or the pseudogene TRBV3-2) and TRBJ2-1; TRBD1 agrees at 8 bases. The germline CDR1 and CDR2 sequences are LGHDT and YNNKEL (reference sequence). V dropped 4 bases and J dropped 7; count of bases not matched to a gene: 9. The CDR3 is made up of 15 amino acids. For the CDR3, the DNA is TGTGCCAGCAGCCGAGGGACAGGCGTCCAGAATGAGCAGTTCTTC. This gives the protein CASSRGTGVQNEQFF.

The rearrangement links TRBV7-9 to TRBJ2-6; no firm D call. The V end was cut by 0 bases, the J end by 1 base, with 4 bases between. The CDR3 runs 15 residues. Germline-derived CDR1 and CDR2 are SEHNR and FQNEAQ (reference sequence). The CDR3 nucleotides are TGTGCCAGCAGCTTAGCTCCTTCTGGGGCCAACGTCCTGACTTTC. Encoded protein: CASSLAPSGANVLTF. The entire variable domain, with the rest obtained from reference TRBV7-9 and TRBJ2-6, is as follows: DTGVSQNPRHKITKRGQNVTFRCDPISEHNRLYWYRQTLGQGPEFLTYFQNEAQLEKSRLLSDRFSAERPKGSFSTLEIQRTEQGDSAMYLCASSLAPSGANVLTFGAGSRLTVL.

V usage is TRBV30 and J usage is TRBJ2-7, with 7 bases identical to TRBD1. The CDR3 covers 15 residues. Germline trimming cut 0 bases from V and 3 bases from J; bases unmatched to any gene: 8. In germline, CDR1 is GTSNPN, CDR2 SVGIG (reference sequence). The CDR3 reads CAWSVTGVVGYEQYF. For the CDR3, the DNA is TGTGCCTGGAGTGTTACAGGGGTGGTTGGCTACGAGCAGTACTTC.

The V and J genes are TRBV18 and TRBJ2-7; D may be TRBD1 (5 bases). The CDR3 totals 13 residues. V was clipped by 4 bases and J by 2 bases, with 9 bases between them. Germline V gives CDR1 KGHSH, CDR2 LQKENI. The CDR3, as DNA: TGTGCCAGCTCACGTGACAGCCCCTACGAGCAGTACTTC. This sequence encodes CASSRDSPYEQYF.

The CDR3 bases are TGTGCCAGCAGCTGGGAGACAGGGGTACACACAGATACGCAGTATTTT. This encodes CASSWETGVHTDTQYF. The rearrangement joins TRBV5-4 to TRBJ2-3; TRBD1 matches 8 bases. The germline V gene has CDR1 SGHNT and CDR2 YYREEE (reference sequence). CDR3 length: 16 residues. V trimming: 3 bases; J trimming: 2 bases; junction bases outside the gene matches: 8.

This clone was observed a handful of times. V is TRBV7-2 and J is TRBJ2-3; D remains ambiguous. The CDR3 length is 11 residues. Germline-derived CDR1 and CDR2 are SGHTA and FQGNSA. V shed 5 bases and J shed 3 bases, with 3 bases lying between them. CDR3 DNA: TGTGCCAGCAGCCCGACAGATACGCAGTATTTT. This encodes CASSPTDTQYF.

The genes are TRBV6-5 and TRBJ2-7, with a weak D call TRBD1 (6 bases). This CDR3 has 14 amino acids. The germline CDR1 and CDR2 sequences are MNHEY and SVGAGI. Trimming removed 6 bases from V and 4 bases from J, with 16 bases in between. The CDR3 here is CASRSTGTKYEQYF. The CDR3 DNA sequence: TGTGCCAGCAGATCCACCGGGACAAAGTACGAGCAGTACTTC.

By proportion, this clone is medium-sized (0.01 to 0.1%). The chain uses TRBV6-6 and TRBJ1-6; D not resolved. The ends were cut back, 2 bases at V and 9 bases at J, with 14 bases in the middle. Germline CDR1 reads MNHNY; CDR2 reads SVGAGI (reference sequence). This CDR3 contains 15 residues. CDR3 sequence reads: CASSYDIPGSSPLHF. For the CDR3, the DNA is TGTGCCAGCAGTTACGACATCCCCGGCAGTTCACCCCTCCACTTT.

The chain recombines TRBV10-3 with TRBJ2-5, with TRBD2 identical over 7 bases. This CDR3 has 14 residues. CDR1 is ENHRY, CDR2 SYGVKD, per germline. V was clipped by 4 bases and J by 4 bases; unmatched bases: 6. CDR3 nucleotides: TGTGCCATCAGTGTTGGGCGGGAGTTAGAGACCCAGTACTTC. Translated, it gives CAISVGRELETQYF.

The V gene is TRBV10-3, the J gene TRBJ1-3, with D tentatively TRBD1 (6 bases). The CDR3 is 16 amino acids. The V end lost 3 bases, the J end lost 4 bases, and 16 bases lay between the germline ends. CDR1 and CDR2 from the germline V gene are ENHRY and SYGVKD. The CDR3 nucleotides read TGTGCCATCAGTGACAGTAACCTCAGGGGAGGAAACACCATATATTTT. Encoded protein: CAISDSNLRGGNTIYF.